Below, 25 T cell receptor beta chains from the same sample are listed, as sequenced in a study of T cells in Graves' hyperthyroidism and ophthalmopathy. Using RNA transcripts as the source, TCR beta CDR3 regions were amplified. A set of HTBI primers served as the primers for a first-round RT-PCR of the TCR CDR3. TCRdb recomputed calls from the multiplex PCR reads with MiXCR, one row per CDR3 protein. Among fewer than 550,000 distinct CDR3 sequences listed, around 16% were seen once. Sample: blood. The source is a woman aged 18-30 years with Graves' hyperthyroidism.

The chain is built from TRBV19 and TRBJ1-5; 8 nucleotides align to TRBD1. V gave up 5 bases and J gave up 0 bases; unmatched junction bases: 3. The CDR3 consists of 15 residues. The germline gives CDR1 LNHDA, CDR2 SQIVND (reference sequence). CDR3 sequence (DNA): TGTGCCAGTAGTGACAGGGGACTTAGCAATCAGCCCCAGCATTTT. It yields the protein CASSDRGLSNQPQHF.

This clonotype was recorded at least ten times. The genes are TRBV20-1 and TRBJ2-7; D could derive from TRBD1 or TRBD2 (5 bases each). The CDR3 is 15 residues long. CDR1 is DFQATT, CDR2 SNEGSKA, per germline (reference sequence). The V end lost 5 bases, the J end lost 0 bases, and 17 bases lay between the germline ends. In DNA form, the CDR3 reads TGCAGTGCTCTCAAACGGGACGTGGGCTCCTACGAGCAGTACTTC. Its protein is CSALKRDVGSYEQYF.

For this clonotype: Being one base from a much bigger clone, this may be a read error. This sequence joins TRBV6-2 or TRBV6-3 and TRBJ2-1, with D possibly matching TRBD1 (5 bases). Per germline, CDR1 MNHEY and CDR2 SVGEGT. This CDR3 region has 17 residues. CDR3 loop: CASSYIPDTFSYNEQLF. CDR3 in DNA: TGTGCCAGCAGTTACATCCCGGACACCTTCTCCTACAATGAGCAGCTCTTC.

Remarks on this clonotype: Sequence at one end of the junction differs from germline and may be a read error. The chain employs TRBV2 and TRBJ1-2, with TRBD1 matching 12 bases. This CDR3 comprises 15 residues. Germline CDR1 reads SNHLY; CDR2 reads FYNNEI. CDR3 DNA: TGTGCCGGCAGTGAGGGGGACAGGGGGCTTTATGGCTACACCTTC. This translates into CAGSEGDRGLYGYTF.

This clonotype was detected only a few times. CDR3 amino acids: CASSIGDRGLVNEQFF. CDR3 sequence (DNA): TGTGCCAGCAGTATAGGGGACAGGGGGCTGGTCAATGAGCAGTTCTTC. The chain couples TRBV12-3 or TRBV12-4 to TRBJ2-1; 12 bases fit TRBD1. With V trimmed by 5 bases and J by 6 bases, 8 bases remained unmatched. This CDR3 is built from 16 residues.

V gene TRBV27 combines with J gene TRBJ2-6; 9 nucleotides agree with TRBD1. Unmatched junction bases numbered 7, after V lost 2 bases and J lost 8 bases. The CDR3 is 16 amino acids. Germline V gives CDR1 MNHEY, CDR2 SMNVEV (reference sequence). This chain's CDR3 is CASSLRSGTGTNVLTF. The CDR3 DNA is TGTGCCAGCAGTTTAAGGTCCGGGACAGGGACCAACGTCCTGACTTTC.

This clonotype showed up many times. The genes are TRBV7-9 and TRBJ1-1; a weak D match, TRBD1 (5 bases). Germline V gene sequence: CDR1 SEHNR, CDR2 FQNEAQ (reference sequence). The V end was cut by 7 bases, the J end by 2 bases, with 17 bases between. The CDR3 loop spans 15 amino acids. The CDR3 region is CASTPRSTGNTEAFF. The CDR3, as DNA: TGTGCCAGCACCCCCAGGTCAACAGGTAACACTGAAGCTTTCTTT.

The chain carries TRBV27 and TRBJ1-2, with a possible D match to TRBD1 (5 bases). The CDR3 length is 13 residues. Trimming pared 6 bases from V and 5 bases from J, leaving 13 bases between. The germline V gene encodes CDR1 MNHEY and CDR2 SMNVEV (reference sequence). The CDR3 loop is CASRRQRGYGYTF. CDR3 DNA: TGTGCCAGCAGACGACAGAGGGGATATGGCTACACCTTC.

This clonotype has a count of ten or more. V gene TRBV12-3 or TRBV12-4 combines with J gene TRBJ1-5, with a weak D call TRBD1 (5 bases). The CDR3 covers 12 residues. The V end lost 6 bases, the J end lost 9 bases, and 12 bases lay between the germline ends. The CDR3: CASSPGGPPQHF. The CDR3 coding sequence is TGTGCCAGCAGCCCGGGGGGTCCGCCCCAGCATTTT.

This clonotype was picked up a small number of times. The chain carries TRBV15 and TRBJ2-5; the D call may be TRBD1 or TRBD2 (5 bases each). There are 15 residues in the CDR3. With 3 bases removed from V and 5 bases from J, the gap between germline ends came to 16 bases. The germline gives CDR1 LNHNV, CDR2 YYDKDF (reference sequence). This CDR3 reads CATSSGGDNIETQYF. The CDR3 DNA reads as TGTGCCACCAGCAGTGGGGGTGACAATATTGAGACCCAGTACTTC.

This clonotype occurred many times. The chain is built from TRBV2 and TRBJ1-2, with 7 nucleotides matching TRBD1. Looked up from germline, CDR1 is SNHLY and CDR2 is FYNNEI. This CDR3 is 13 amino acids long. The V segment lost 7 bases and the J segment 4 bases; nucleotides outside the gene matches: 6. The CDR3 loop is CASKGAWSYGYTF. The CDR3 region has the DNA TGTGCCAGCAAGGGGGCTTGGAGCTATGGCTACACCTTC.

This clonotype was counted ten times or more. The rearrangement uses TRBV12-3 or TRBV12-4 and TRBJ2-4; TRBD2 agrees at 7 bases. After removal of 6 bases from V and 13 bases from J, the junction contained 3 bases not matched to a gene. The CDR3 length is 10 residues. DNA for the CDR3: TGTGCCAGCAGCGCGGGACTACAGTACTTC. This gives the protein CASSAGLQYF.

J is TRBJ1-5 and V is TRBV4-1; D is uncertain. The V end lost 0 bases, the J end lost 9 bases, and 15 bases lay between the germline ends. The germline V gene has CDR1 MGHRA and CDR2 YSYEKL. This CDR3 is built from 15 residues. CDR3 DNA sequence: TGCGCCAGCAGCCAAGACTGGGCCCCGAATGGGCCCCAGCATTTT. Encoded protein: CASSQDWAPNGPQHF.

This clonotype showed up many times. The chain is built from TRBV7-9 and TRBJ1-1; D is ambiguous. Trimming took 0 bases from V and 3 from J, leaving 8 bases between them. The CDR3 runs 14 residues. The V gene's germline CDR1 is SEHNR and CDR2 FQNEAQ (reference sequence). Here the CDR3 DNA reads TGTGCCAGCAGCTTAGCGCGAACGTACACTGAAGCTTTCTTT. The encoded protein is CASSLARTYTEAFF.

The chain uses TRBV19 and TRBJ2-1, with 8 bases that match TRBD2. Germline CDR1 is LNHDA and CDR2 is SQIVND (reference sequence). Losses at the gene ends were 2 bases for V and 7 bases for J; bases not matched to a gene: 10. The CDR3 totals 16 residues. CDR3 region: CASSITSGGHWNEQFF. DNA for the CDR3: TGTGCCAGTAGTATAACTAGCGGAGGGCATTGGAATGAGCAGTTCTTC.

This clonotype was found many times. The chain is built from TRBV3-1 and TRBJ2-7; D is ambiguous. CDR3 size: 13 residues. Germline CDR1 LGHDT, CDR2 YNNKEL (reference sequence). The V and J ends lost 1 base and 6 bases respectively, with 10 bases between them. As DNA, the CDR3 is TGTGCCAGCAGCCAAGGTTACAGCAGCGAGCAGTACTTC. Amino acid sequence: CASSQGYSSEQYF.

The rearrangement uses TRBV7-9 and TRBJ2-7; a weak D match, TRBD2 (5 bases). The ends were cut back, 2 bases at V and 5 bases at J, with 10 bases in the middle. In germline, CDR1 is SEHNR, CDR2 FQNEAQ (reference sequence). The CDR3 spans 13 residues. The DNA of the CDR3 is TGTGCCAGCAGCTTATATCCGGGAAACGAGCAGTACTTC. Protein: CASSLYPGNEQYF.

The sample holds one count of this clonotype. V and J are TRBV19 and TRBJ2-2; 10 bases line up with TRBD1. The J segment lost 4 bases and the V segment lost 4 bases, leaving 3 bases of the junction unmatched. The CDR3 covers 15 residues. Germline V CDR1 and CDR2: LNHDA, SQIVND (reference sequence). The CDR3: CASSTTGGGTGELFF. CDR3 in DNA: TGTGCCAGTAGTACGACAGGGGGCGGCACCGGGGAGCTGTTTTTT.

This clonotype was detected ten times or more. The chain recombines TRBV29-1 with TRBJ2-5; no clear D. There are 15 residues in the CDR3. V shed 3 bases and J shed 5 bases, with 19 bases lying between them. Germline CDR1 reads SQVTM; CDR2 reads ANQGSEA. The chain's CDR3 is CSVEDNRRFGETQYF. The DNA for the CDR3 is TGCAGCGTTGAGGATAATCGCAGATTCGGCGAGACCCAGTACTTC.

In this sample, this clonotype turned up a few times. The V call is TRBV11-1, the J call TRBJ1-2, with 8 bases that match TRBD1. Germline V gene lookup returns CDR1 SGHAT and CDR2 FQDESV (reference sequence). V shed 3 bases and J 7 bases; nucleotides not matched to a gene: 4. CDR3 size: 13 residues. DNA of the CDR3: TGTGCCAGCAGCTTCGCAGGGGGCAGTGGCTACACCTTC. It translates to CASSFAGGSGYTF.

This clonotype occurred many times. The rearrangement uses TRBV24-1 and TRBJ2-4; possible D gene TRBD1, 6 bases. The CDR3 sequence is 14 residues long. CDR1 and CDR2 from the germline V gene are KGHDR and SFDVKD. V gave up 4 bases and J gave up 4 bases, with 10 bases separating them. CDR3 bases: TGTGCCACCAGTGACTCCGGGACAAAAAACATTCAGTACTTC. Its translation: CATSDSGTKNIQYF.

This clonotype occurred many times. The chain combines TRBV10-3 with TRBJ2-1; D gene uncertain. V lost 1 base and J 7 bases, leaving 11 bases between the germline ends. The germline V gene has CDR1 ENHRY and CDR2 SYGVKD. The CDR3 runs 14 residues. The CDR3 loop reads CAISELTIPNEQFF. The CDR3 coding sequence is TGTGCCATCAGTGAGTTGACGATCCCAAATGAGCAGTTCTTC.

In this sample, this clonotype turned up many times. The CDR3 reads CASSASSRESYNEQFF. The CDR3 nucleotides read TGTGCCAGCAGTGCCTCTAGCCGGGAGTCCTACAATGAGCAGTTCTTC. The chain combines TRBV2 with TRBJ2-1; D might be TRBD2 (6 bases). The CDR3 length is 16 residues. Germline CDR1 is SNHLY and CDR2 is FYNNEI. V lost 4 bases to trimming and J lost 1 base, with 14 bases between them.

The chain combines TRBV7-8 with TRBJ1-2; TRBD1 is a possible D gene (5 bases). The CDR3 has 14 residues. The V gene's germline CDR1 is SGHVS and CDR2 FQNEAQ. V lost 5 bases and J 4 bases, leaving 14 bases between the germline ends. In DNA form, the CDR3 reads TGTGCCAGCAGCGATTGGAGGGGCCGCTATGGCTACACCTTC. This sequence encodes CASSDWRGRYGYTF.

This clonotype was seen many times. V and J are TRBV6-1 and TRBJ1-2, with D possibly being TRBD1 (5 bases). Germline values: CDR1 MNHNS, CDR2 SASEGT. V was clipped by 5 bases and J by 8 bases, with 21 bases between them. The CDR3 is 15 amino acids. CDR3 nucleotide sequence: TGTGCCAGCAGTAAGCGGACACAGGTTCGCGGAGGCTACACCTTC. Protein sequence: CASSKRTQVRGGYTF.